The subject of this entry is one T cell receptor (beta chain). The antigen is unknown. The sample is drawn from a study of T cell responses to AZD1222 COVID-19 vaccine. Background on the study: Investigators merged groups given second doses at roughly 4 or roughly 12 weeks.

TCRdb's table, derived via immunoSEQ multiplex PCR, lists solely in-frame clones and lacks some. Of about 120,000 clones listed, 80% to 90% were seen once; the top ten hold about 3%. Germline-derived CDR1 and CDR2 are SGHTA and FQGNSA. CDR3 length equals 12 residues. With 7 bases removed from V and 3 bases from J, the gap between germline ends came to 9 bases. Study observations and caveats: Most donors were white British, females outnumbered males, and clonal diversity was possibly underestimated.

Sequencing was performed on peripheral blood, taken on day 0 of AZD1222 vaccination. This clonotype was obtained from an adult in good health. The J gene is TRBJ1-2, the V gene TRBV7-2; D is ambiguous. This CDR3 is CASTPYDYGYTF. The CDR3 DNA sequence: TGTGCCAGCACCCCCTACGACTATGGCTACACCTTC.